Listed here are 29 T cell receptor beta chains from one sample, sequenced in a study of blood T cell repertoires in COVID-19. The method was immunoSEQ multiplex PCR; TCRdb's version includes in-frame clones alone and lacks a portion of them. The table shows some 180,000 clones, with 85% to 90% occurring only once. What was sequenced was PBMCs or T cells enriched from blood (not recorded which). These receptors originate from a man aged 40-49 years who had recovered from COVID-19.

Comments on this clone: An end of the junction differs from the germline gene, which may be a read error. The CDR3 nucleotides read TGTGCTAGCAGCTTATTCGGCCGCGGGGGGTACCAAGAGACCCAGTACTTC. Residues: CASSLFGRGGYQETQYF. This rearrangement joins TRBV7-7 to TRBJ2-5, with 8 positions matching TRBD2. The CDR3 consists of 17 residues. Germline CDR1 SSHAT, CDR2 FNYEAQ (reference sequence).

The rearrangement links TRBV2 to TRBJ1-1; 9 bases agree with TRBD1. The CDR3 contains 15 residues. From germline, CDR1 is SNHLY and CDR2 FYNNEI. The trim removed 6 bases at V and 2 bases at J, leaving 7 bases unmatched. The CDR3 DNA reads TGTGCCAGCAGCGGACAGGGGAGTAGTAACACTGAAGCTTTCTTT. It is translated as CASSGQGSSNTEAFF.

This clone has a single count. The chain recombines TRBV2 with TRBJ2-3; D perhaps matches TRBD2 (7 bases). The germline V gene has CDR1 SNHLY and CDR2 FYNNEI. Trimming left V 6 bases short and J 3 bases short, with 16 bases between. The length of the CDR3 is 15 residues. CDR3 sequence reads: CASRELRGGTDTQYF. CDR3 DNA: TGTGCCAGCAGGGAATTGAGGGGGGGTACAGATACGCAGTATTTT. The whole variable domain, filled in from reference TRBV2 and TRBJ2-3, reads EPEVTQTPSHQVTQMGQEVILRCVPISNHLYFYWYRQILGQKVEFLVSFYNNEISEKSEIFDDQFSVERPDGSNFTLKIRSTKLEDSAMYFCASRELRGGTDTQYFGPGTRLTVL.

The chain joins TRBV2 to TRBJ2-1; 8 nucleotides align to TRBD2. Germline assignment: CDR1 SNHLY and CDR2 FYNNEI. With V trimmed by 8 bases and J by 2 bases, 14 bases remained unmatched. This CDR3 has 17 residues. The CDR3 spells CASYSGAAGATYNEQFF. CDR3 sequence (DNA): TGTGCCAGCTACTCTGGGGCAGCGGGAGCCACCTACAATGAGCAGTTCTTC.

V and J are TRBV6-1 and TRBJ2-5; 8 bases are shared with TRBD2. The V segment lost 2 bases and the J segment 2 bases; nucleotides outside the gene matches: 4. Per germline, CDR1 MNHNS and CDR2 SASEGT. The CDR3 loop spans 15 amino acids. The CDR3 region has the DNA TGTGCCAGCAGTGAACAAGCGGGGGTTCAAGAGACCCAGTACTTC. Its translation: CASSEQAGVQETQYF.

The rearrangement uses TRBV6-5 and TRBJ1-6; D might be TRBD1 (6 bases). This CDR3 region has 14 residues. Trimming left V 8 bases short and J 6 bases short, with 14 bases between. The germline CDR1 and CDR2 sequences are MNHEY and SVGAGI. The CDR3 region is CASQRDNGNSPLHF. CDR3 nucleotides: TGTGCCAGCCAACGGGACAATGGTAATTCACCCCTCCACTTT.

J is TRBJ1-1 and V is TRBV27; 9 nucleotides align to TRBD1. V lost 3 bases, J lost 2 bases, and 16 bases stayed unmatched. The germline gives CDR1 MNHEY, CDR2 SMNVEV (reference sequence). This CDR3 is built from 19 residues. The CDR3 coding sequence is TGTGCCAGCAGTTTCTACCCTCCGGGACAGGGCCTGAGAAACACTGAAGCTTTCTTT. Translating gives CASSFYPPGQGLRNTEAFF.

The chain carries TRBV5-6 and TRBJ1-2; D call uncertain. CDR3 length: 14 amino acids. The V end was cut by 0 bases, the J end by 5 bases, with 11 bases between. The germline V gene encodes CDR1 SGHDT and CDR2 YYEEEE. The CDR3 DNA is TGTGCCAGCAGCTTGGACAGACGGAATTATGGCTACACCTTC. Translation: CASSLDRRNYGYTF.

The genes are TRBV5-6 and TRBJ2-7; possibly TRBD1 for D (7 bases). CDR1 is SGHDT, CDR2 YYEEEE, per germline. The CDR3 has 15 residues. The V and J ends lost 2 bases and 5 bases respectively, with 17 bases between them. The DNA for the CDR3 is TGTGCCAGCAGCTTCAGGGGGGCTCCGAAGAACGAGCAGTACTTC. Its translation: CASSFRGAPKNEQYF.

CDR3: CATSIDSQETQYF. The CDR3 coding sequence is TGTGCCACCAGCATTGACAGTCAAGAGACCCAGTACTTC. This rearrangement joins TRBV15 to TRBJ2-5; D is perhaps TRBD1 (5 bases). Germline V lookup: CDR1 LNHNV, CDR2 YYDKDF (reference sequence). The CDR3 covers 13 residues. The V gene lost 4 bases and the J gene lost 2 bases, with 8 bases spanning the gap. Filled out from reference TRBV15 and TRBJ2-5, the complete variable domain reads DAMVIQNPRYQVTQFGKPVTLSCSQTLNHNVMYWYQQKSSQAPKLLFHYYDKDFNNEADTPDNFQSRRPNTSFCFLDIRSPGLGDTAMYLCATSIDSQETQYFGPGTRLLVL.

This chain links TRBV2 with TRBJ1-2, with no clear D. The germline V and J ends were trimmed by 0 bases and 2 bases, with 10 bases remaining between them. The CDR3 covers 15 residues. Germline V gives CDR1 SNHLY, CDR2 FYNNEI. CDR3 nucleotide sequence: TGTGCCAGCAGTGAAGCGCTTGGAGGGAACTATGGCTACACCTTC. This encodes CASSEALGGNYGYTF.

The CDR3 region is CASSILGARGNQPQHF. The CDR3 nucleotides read TGTGCCAGTAGTATCCTGGGGGCTCGGGGCAATCAGCCCCAGCATTTT. The chain uses TRBV19 and TRBJ1-5; the D gene is possibly TRBD1 (6 bases). The germline V gene has CDR1 LNHDA and CDR2 SQIVND (reference sequence). CDR3 size: 16 residues. Trimming took 3 bases from V and 2 from J, leaving 14 bases between them.

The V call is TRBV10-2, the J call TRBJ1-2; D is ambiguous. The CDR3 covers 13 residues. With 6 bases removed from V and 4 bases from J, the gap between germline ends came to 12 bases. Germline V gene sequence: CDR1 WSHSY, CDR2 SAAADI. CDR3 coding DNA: TGCGCCAGCAGCTCCGATACTGGCTATGGCTACACCTTC. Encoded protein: CASSSDTGYGYTF.

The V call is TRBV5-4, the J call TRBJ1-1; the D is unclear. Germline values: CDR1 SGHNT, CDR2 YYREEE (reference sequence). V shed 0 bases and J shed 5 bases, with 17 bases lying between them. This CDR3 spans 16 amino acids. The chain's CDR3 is CASSLGGSGVFTEAFF. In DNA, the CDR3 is TGTGCCAGCAGCTTGGGAGGAAGCGGGGTATTTACTGAAGCTTTCTTT.

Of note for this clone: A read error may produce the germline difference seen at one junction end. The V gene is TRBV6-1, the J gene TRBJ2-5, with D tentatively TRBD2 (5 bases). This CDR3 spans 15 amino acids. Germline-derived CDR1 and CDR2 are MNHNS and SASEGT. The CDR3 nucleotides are TGTGCCAGCACTGAAACACCGGACGGAGGTGAGACCCAGTACTTC. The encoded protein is CASTETPDGGETQYF.

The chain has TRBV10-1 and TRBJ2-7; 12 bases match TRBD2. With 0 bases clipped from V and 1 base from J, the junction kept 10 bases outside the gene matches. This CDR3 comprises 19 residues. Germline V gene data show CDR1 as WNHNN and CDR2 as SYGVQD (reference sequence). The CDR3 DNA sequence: TGCGCCAGCAGTGAGTCGGTGGGGCTAGCGGGAGGGCCGTCCTACGAGCAGTACTTC. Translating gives CASSESVGLAGGPSYEQYF.

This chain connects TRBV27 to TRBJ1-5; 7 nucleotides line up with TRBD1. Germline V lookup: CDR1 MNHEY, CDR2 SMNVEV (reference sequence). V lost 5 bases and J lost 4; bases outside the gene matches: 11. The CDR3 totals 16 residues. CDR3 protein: CASSTTGVRRNQPQHF. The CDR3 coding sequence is TGTGCCAGCAGTACCACAGGGGTTCGAAGGAATCAGCCCCAGCATTTT.

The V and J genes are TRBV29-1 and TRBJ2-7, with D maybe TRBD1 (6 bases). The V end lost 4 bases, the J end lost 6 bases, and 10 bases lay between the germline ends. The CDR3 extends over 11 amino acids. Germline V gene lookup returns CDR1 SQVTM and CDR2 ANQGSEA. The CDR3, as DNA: TGCAGCGTTGTTTCAGGGGTCGAGCAGTACTTC. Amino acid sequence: CSVVSGVEQYF.

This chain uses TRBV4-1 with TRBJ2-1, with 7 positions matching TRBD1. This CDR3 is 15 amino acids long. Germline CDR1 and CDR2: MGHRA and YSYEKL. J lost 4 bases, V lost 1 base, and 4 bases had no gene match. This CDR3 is CASSQAGTAYNEQFF. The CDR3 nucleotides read TGCGCCAGCAGCCAAGCAGGGACAGCTTACAATGAGCAGTTCTTC.

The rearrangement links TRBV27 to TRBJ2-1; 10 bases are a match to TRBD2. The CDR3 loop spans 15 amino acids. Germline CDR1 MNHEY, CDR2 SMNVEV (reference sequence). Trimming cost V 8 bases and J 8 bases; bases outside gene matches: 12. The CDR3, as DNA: TGTGCCAGCGCCATGGTGGCTAGCGGGAGCTATGAGCAGTTCTTC. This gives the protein CASAMVASGSYEQFF.

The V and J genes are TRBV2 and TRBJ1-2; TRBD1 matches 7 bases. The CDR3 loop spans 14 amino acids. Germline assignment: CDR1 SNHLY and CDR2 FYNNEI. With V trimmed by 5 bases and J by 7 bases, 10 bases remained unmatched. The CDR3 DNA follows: TGTGCCAGCAGTATTCTACAGGGGAGGTTTGGCTACACCTTC. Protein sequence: CASSILQGRFGYTF.

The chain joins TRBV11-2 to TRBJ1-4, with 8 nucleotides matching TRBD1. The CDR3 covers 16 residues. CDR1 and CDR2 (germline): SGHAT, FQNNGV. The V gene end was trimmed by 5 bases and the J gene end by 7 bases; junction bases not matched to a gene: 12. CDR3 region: CASSLRQGRAGEKLFF. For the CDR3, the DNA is TGTGCCAGCAGCCTACGACAGGGGCGGGCGGGTGAAAAACTGTTTTTT.

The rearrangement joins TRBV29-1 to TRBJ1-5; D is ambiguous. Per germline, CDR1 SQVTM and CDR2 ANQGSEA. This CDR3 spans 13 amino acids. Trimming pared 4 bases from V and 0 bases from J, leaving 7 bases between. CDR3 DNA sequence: TGCAGCGTTGGGGCAGATAGCAATCAGCCCCAGCATTTT. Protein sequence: CSVGADSNQPQHF. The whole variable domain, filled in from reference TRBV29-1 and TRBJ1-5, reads SAVISQKPSRDICQRGTSLTIQCQVDSQVTMMFWYRQQPGQSLTLIATANQGSEATYESGFVIDKFPISRPNLTFSTLTVSNMSPEDSSIYLCSVGADSNQPQHFGDGTRLSIL.

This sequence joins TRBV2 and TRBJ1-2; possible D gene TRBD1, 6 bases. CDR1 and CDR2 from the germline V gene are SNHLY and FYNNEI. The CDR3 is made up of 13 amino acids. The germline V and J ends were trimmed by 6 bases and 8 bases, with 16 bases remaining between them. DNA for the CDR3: TGTGCCAGCAGGGCCGTGCCAGGGGACGGCTACACCTTC. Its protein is CASRAVPGDGYTF.

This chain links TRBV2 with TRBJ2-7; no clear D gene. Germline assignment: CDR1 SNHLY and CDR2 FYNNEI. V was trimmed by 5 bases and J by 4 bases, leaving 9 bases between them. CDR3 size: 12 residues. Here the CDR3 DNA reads TGTGCCAGCAGTTCAACAGCATACGAGCAGTACTTC. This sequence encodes CASSSTAYEQYF.

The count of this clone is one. The CDR3: CASSDRGRNTEAFF. The CDR3 nucleotides read TGTGCCAGCAGTGACCGGGGAAGGAACACTGAAGCTTTCTTT. V gene TRBV2 combines with J gene TRBJ1-1; D unclear. The CDR3 spans 14 residues. Germline V CDR1 and CDR2: SNHLY, FYNNEI. Trimming pared 3 bases from V and 1 base from J, leaving 9 bases between.

CDR3 in DNA: TGTGCCAGCAGTCAACAGGGTATCGGTCAGCCCCAGCATTTT. Translated, it gives CASSQQGIGQPQHF. The chain combines TRBV2 with TRBJ1-5; weak D call: TRBD1 (6 bases). The germline V gene encodes CDR1 SNHLY and CDR2 FYNNEI. Trimming cost V 5 bases and J 6 bases, with 14 bases left between them. This CDR3 has 14 amino acids.

In DNA, the CDR3 is TGTGCCAGCAGTGCGCGGGGGCCTTCTTACAATGAGCAGTTCTTC. Translation gives CASSARGPSYNEQFF. J is TRBJ2-1 and V is TRBV27; TRBD2 might be the D (7 bases). The ends were cut back, 5 bases at V and 4 bases at J, with 15 bases in the middle. This CDR3 has 15 residues. Germline CDR1 MNHEY, CDR2 SMNVEV (reference sequence).

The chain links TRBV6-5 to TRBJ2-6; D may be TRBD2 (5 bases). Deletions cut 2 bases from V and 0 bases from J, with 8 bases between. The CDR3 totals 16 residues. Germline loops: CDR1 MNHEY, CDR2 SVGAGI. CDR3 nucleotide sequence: TGTGCCAGCAGTTACCGGAGGCCCTCTGGGGCCAACGTCCTGACTTTC. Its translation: CASSYRRPSGANVLTF.